The T cell receptor (beta chain) under discussion was sequenced for a study of PD-L1 blockade in urothelial cancer. For the study at large: Starting in the mid-2010s, patients were given atezolizumab (1,200 mg intravenously every 3 weeks). Patients had undergone 0 to 3 prior chemotherapy regimens. Blood underwent analysis 3 weeks (second dose) and 6 weeks after treatment began.

The trim removed 2 bases at V and 6 bases at J, leaving 11 bases unmatched. This CDR3 has 17 amino acids. Per the germline V gene, CDR1 is KGHSH and CDR2 is LQKENI. The sample's time point: peripheral blood 6 weeks after treatment start. The number of samples from each patient was between 1 and 8, taken pretreatment and on-treatment. Sequenced by immunoSEQ multiplex PCR; TCRdb stores in-frame clones only, minus some. The sample has about 91,000 clones; over 65% are singletons. Sequences were derived from PBMCs, sampled around atezolizumab (anti-PD-L1) treatment. The TCR comes from a man between 65 and 79 years old with urothelial cancer. The chain has TRBV18 and TRBJ2-1, with 9 bases that match TRBD2. In nucleotides, the CDR3 is TGTGCCAGCTCACCAGGCAGGTTGCGGGAGGGCCCCAATGAGCAGTTCTTC. Encoded protein: CASSPGRLREGPNEQFF. The whole variable domain, filled in from reference TRBV18 and TRBJ2-1, reads NAGVMQNPRHLVRRRGQEARLRCSPMKGHSHVYWYRQLPEEGLKFMVYLQKENIIDESGMPKERFSAEFPKEGPSILRIQQVVRGDSAAYFCASSPGRLREGPNEQFFGPGTRLTVL.